The rows below give T cell receptor beta chains drawn from one sample of a study of blood T cell repertoires in COVID-19. The protocol was immunoSEQ multiplex PCR, while the TCRdb copy is restricted to in-frame clones and leaves out a portion. This sample yields 150,000 to 200,000 clones, of which 75% to 80% are seen a single time; about 26% belongs to the top ten. Sequenced input: peripheral blood. The source of these receptors is a woman in her 70s with acute or convalescent COVID-19. Both conserved end residues are part of each CDR3. Fields, in order: J gene, D gene, clone size, V gene, CDR3 DNA, CDR3 protein. D genes are given only for firm matches. Size tells how often a clone was seen (once, few, many) or the class of an expanded clone, and some rows leave it out.

j_gene: TRBJ2-3; d_gene: NA; abundance: NA; v_gene: TRBV10-3; CDR3nt: TGTGCCATCAGTGTTTCGGGCACAGATACGCAGTATTTT; CDR3aa: CAISVSGTDTQYF
j_gene: TRBJ1-3; d_gene: NA; abundance: NA; v_gene: TRBV6-1; CDR3nt: TGTGCCAGCAGTGAAGACAGGGTGTACGGAAACACCATATATTTT; CDR3aa: CASSEDRVYGNTIYF
j_gene: TRBJ2-2; d_gene: TRBD2; abundance: few; v_gene: TRBV5-4; CDR3nt: TGTGCCAGCAGCTTTGCAGCTAGCGGTACCGGGGAGCTGTTTTTT; CDR3aa: CASSFAASGTGELFF
j_gene: TRBJ2-5; d_gene: NA; abundance: NA; v_gene: TRBV7-9; CDR3nt: TGTGCCAGCAGCTTAGCGGGGGGTCAAGAGACCCAGTACTTC; CDR3aa: CASSLAGGQETQYF
j_gene: TRBJ2-5; d_gene: NA; abundance: NA; v_gene: TRBV24-1; CDR3nt: TGTGCCACCAGTGATCCGCACAGGGTAGAGACCCAGTACTTC; CDR3aa: CATSDPHRVETQYF
j_gene: TRBJ2-7; d_gene: TRBD2; abundance: NA; v_gene: TRBV5-8; CDR3nt: TGTGCCAGCAGCTTTACTAGCGGGTACTCCTACGAGCAGTACTTC; CDR3aa: CASSFTSGYSYEQYF
j_gene: TRBJ2-7; d_gene: NA; abundance: NA; v_gene: TRBV6-5; CDR3nt: TGTGCCAGCAGTTACTTGGCCAGGGCGGACTACGAGCAGTACTTC; CDR3aa: CASSYLARADYEQYF
j_gene: TRBJ2-3; d_gene: TRBD1; abundance: once; v_gene: TRBV5-5; CDR3nt: TGTGCCAGCAGCAAGGACAGGGCTGTATCAGATACGCAGTATTTT; CDR3aa: CASSKDRAVSDTQYF
j_gene: TRBJ1-6; d_gene: TRBD1; abundance: NA; v_gene: TRBV9; CDR3nt: TGTGCCAGCAGCCGATCGACAGGGGGAACCTCACCCCTCCACTTT; CDR3aa: CASSRSTGGTSPLHF
j_gene: TRBJ2-1; d_gene: TRBD1; abundance: NA; v_gene: TRBV7-8; CDR3nt: TGTGCCAGCAGCTTAGCCGACAGGGCTGTCCCCTACAATGAGCAGTTCTTC; CDR3aa: CASSLADRAVPYNEQFF
j_gene: TRBJ1-3; d_gene: NA; abundance: NA; v_gene: TRBV7-9; CDR3nt: TGTGCCAGCAGCCCGTCGGGGAGCTCTGGAAACACCATATATTTT; CDR3aa: CASSPSGSSGNTIYF
j_gene: TRBJ2-3; d_gene: TRBD2; abundance: NA; v_gene: TRBV30; CDR3nt: TGTGCCTGGAGTGTCTCAACTAGCGGGAGCACAGATACGCAGTATTTT; CDR3aa: CAWSVSTSGSTDTQYF
j_gene: TRBJ2-7; d_gene: NA; abundance: NA; v_gene: TRBV6-1; CDR3nt: TGTGCCAGCAGTGAAGCGATCGGACTCTACGAGCAGTACTTC; CDR3aa: CASSEAIGLYEQYF
j_gene: TRBJ1-2; d_gene: NA; abundance: NA; v_gene: TRBV3-1/TRBV3-2; CDR3nt: TGTGCCAGCAGCCAATGGGGGGTTTCTAACTATGGCTACACCTTC; CDR3aa: CASSQWGVSNYGYTF
j_gene: TRBJ2-3; d_gene: NA; abundance: NA; v_gene: TRBV6-5; CDR3nt: TGTGCCAGCAGGCCCTATAGCGGACACACAGATACGCAGTATTTT; CDR3aa: CASRPYSGHTDTQYF
j_gene: TRBJ2-7; d_gene: NA; abundance: NA; v_gene: TRBV2; CDR3nt: TGTGCCAGCAGTGAAGAAGTCCAGGGGTTCGTCGAGCAGTACTTC; CDR3aa: CASSEEVQGFVEQYF
j_gene: TRBJ2-3; d_gene: NA; abundance: NA; v_gene: TRBV7-9; CDR3nt: TGTGCCAGCAGCTCGAGTCGTACAGATACGCAGTATTTT; CDR3aa: CASSSSRTDTQYF
j_gene: TRBJ2-7; d_gene: TRBD1; abundance: NA; v_gene: TRBV7-8; CDR3nt: TGTGCCAGCAGCTTAGCAATTGGGGACAGGGGTGGATTCTACGAGCAGTACTTC; CDR3aa: CASSLAIGDRGGFYEQYF
j_gene: TRBJ2-5; d_gene: TRBD2; abundance: few; v_gene: TRBV6-2/TRBV6-3; CDR3nt: TGTGCCAGCAGCAACCTCGCCCCACTAGCGAGTCAAGAGACCCAGTACTTC; CDR3aa: CASSNLAPLASQETQYF
j_gene: TRBJ1-2; d_gene: TRBD1; abundance: few; v_gene: TRBV30; CDR3nt: TGTGCCTGGAACCGGGACAGTTATGGCTACACCTTC; CDR3aa: CAWNRDSYGYTF
j_gene: TRBJ1-1; d_gene: NA; abundance: NA; v_gene: TRBV7-2; CDR3nt: TGTGCCAGCAGCTTAGAGTCCCCAGGGTCGAACACTGAAGCTTTCTTT; CDR3aa: CASSLESPGSNTEAFF
j_gene: TRBJ2-7; d_gene: TRBD2; abundance: few; v_gene: TRBV5-1; CDR3nt: TGCGCCAGCAGCTTCCAGCGGGAGGGGACCTACGAGCAGTACTTC; CDR3aa: CASSFQREGTYEQYF
j_gene: TRBJ2-1; d_gene: TRBD1; abundance: NA; v_gene: TRBV11-3; CDR3nt: TGTGCCAGCAGCTTACGAGGGGGCTCCAATGAGCAGTTCTTC; CDR3aa: CASSLRGGSNEQFF
j_gene: TRBJ2-7; d_gene: TRBD1; abundance: NA; v_gene: TRBV27; CDR3nt: TGTGCCAGCAGTCTAAAGGGTCACAGGGGTCTTACCTACGAGCAGTACTTC; CDR3aa: CASSLKGHRGLTYEQYF
j_gene: TRBJ2-2; d_gene: NA; abundance: few; v_gene: TRBV10-1; CDR3nt: TGCGCCAGCAGTGTCGGCAGGGATCCCGGGGAGCTGTTTTTT; CDR3aa: CASSVGRDPGELFF
j_gene: TRBJ2-1; d_gene: TRBD2; abundance: NA; v_gene: TRBV7-3; CDR3nt: TGTGCCAGCAGCTTATTCGCTAGCGGGACCACTGAGCAGTTCTTC; CDR3aa: CASSLFASGTTEQFF
j_gene: TRBJ1-5; d_gene: NA; abundance: NA; v_gene: TRBV12-3/TRBV12-4; CDR3nt: TGTGCCAGCAGTAAAACAGGGAATCAGCCCCAGCATTTT; CDR3aa: CASSKTGNQPQHF
j_gene: TRBJ2-7; d_gene: NA; abundance: NA; v_gene: TRBV10-2; CDR3nt: TGCGCCAGCGCCAACTGGGCAGGAGGTTCCCCCTACGAGCAGTACTTC; CDR3aa: CASANWAGGSPYEQYF
j_gene: TRBJ1-2; d_gene: NA; abundance: once; v_gene: TRBV9; CDR3nt: TGTGCCAGCAGCGTGGGGGCCAGGGATGCCGGTAACTATGGCTACACCTTC; CDR3aa: CASSVGARDAGNYGYTF
j_gene: TRBJ1-6; d_gene: NA; abundance: NA; v_gene: TRBV6-1; CDR3nt: TGTGCCAGCAGTGAAATACAGGGATCTTTATCACCCCTCCACTTT; CDR3aa: CASSEIQGSLSPLHF
j_gene: TRBJ2-7; d_gene: NA; abundance: NA; v_gene: TRBV2; CDR3nt: TGTGCCAGCAAGGGGTACCGGGTCTACGAGCAGTACTTC; CDR3aa: CASKGYRVYEQYF
j_gene: TRBJ2-1; d_gene: NA; abundance: NA; v_gene: TRBV4-1; CDR3nt: TGCGCCAGCAGCCAAGGAAACTCCCTCTCCTACAATGAGCAGTTCTTC; CDR3aa: CASSQGNSLSYNEQFF
j_gene: TRBJ2-2; d_gene: TRBD2; abundance: few; v_gene: TRBV6-5; CDR3nt: TGTGCCACCGGGGGGAGAGGGGACACCGGGGAGCTGTTTTTT; CDR3aa: CATGGRGDTGELFF
j_gene: TRBJ2-3; d_gene: NA; abundance: NA; v_gene: TRBV6-4; CDR3nt: TGTGCCAGCAGTATGACAACATTGGATACGCAGTATTTT; CDR3aa: CASSMTTLDTQYF
j_gene: TRBJ1-6; d_gene: NA; abundance: once; v_gene: TRBV6-5; CDR3nt: TGTGCCAGCAGCCGAACCAGGGAAAATTCACCCCTCCACTTT; CDR3aa: CASSRTRENSPLHF